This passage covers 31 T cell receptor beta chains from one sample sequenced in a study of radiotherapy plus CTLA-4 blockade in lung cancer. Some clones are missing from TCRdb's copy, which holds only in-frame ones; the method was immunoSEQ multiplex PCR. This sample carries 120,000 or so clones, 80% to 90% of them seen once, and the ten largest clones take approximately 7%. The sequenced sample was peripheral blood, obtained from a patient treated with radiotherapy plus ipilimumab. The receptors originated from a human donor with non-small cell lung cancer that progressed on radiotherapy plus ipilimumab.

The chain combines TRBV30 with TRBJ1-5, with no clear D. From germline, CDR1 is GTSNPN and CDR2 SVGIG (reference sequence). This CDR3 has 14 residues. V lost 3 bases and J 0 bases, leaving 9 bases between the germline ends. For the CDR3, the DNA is TGTGCCTGGAGCGGTGGAGGTAGCAATCAGCCCCAGCATTTT. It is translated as CAWSGGGSNQPQHF.

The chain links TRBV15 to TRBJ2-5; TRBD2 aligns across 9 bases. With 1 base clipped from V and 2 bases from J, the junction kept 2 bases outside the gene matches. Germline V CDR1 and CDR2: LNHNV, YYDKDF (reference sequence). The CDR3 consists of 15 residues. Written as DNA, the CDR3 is TGTGCCACCAGCAGAGTTGCGGGAGGGCAAGAGACCCAGTACTTC. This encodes CATSRVAGGQETQYF.

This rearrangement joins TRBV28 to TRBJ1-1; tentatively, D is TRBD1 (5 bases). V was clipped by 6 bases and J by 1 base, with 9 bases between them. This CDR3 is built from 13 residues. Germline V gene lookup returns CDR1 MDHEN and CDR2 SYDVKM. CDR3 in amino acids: CASRVGGNTEAFF. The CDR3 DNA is TGTGCCAGCAGGGTCGGGGGGAACACTGAAGCTTTCTTT.

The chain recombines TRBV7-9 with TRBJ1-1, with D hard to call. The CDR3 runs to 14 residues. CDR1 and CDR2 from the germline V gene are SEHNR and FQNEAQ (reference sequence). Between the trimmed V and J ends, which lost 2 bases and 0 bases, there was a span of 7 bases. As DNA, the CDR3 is TGTGCCAGCAGCTTATCCCAGATGAACACTGAAGCTTTCTTT. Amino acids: CASSLSQMNTEAFF.

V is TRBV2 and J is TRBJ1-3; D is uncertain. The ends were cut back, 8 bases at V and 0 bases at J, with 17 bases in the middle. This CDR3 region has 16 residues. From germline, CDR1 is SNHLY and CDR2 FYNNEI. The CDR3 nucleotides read TGTGCCAGCGGACCTATTACGGCGAACTCTGGAAACACCATATATTTT. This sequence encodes CASGPITANSGNTIYF.

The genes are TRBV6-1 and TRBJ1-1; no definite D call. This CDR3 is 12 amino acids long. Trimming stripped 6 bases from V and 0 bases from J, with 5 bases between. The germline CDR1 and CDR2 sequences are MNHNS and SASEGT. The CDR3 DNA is TGTGCCAGCAGGGTAATGAACACTGAAGCTTTCTTT. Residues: CASRVMNTEAFF.

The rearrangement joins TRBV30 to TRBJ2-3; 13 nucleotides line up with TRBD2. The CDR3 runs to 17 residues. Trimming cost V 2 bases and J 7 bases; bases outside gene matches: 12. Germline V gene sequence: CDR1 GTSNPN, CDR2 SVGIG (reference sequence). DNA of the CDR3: TGTGCCTGGAGTACCTCTCTAGGACTAGCGGGAGAAAATACGCAGTATTTT. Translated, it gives CAWSTSLGLAGENTQYF.

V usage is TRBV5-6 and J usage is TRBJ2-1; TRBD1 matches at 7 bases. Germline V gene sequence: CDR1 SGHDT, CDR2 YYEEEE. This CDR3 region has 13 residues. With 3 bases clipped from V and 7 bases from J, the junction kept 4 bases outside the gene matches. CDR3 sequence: CASSSGQVNEQFF. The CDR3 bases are TGTGCCAGCAGCTCCGGACAGGTTAATGAGCAGTTCTTC.

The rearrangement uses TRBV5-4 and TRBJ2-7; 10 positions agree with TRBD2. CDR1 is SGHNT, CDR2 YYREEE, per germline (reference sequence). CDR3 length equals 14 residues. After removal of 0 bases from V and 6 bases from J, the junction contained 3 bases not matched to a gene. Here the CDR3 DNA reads TGTGCCAGCAGCTTGGGACAGCGGGAGGGCGAGCAGTACTTC. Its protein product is CASSLGQREGEQYF.

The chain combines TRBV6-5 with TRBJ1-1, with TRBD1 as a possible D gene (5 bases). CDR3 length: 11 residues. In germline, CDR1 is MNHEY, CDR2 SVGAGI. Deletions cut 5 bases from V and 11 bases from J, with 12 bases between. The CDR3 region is CASSQGIWAFF. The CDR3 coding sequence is TGTGCCAGCAGTCAGGGAATATGGGCTTTCTTT.

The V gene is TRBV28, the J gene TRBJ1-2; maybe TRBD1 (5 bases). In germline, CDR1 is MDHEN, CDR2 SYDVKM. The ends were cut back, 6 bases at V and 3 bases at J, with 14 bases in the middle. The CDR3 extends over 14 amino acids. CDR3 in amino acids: CASSWAGTDYGYTF. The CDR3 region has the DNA TGTGCCAGCAGCTGGGCGGGGACGGACTATGGCTACACCTTC.

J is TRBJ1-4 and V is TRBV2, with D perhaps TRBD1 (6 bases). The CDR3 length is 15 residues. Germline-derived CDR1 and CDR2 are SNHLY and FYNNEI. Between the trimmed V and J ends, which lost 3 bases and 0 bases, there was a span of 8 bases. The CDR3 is CASSDAGATNEKLFF. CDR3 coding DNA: TGTGCCAGCAGTGACGCAGGGGCAACTAATGAAAAACTGTTTTTT.

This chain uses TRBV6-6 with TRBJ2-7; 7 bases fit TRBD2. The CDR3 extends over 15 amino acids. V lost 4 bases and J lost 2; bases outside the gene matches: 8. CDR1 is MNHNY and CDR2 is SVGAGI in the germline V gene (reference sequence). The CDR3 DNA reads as TGTGCCAGCAGTTCCCGGACCGGGACTACCTACGAGCAGTACTTC. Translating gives CASSSRTGTTYEQYF.

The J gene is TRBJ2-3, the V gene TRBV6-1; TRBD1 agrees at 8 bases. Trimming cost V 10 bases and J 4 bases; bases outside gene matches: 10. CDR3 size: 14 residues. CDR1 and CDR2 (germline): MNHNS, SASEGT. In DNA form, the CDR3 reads TGTGCCACGGTTTACAGGGGGAACTCAGATACGCAGTATTTT. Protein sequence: CATVYRGNSDTQYF.

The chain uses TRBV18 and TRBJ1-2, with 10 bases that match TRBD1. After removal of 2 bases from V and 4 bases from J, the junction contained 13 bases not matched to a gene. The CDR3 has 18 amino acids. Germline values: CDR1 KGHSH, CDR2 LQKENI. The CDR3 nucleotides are TGTGCCAGCTCACCAAGATCACGGGACAGGGGCCTGGGCTATGGCTACACCTTC. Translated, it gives CASSPRSRDRGLGYGYTF.

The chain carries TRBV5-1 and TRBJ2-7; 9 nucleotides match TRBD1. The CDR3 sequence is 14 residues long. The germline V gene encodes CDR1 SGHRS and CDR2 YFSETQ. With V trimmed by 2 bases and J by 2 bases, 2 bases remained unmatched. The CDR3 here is CASSFGTGPYEQYF. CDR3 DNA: TGCGCCAGCAGCTTCGGGACAGGGCCCTACGAGCAGTACTTC.

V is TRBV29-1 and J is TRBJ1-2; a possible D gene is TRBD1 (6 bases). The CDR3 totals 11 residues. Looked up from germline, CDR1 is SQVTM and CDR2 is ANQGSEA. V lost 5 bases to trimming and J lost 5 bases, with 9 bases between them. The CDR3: CSVLGGYGYTF. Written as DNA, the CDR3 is TGCAGCGTTTTAGGGGGGTATGGCTACACCTTC.

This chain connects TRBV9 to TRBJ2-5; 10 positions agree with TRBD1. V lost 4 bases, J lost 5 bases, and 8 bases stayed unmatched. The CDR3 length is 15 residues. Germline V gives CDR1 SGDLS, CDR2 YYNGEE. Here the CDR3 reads CASSPRGQGPETQYF. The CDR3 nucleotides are TGTGCCAGCAGCCCACGGGGACAGGGGCCGGAGACCCAGTACTTC. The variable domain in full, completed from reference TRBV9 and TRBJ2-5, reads DSGVTQTPKHLITATGQRVTLRCSPRSGDLSVYWYQQSLDQGLQFLIQYYNGEERAKGNILERFSAQQFPDLHSELNLSSLELGDSALYFCASSPRGQGPETQYFGPGTRLLVL.

Here the CDR3 DNA reads TGCGCCAGCAGCTTGTCGACAGGCCTCTCCTACGAGCAGTACTTC. This gives the protein CASSLSTGLSYEQYF. The rearrangement joins TRBV5-1 to TRBJ2-7, with a weak D call TRBD1 (6 bases). The CDR3 runs to 15 residues. The V gene lost 1 base and the J gene lost 0 bases, with 11 bases spanning the gap. The V gene's germline CDR1 is SGHRS and CDR2 YFSETQ.

CDR3 DNA: TGCGCCAGCAGCCAAGAAGGGACTCCCCTGGTCTCCAATGAGCAGTTCTTC. Encoded protein: CASSQEGTPLVSNEQFF. The chain links TRBV4-1 to TRBJ2-1; possibly TRBD2 for D (6 bases). Germline CDR1 reads MGHRA; CDR2 reads YSYEKL. CDR3 size: 17 residues. V was clipped by 0 bases and J by 6 bases, with 18 bases between them.

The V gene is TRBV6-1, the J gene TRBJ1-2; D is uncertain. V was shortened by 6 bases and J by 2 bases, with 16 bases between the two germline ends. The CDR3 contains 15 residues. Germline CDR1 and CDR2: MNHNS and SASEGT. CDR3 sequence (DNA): TGTGCCAGCAGACCCAACCGGGATACGAACTATGGCTACACCTTC. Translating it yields CASRPNRDTNYGYTF.

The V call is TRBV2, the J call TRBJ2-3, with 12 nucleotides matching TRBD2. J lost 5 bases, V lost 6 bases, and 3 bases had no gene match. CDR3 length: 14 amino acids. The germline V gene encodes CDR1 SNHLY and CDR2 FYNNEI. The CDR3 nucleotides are TGTGCCAGCAGGACTAGCGGGGGCCAAGATACGCAGTATTTT. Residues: CASRTSGGQDTQYF. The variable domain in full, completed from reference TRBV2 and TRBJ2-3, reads EPEVTQTPSHQVTQMGQEVILRCVPISNHLYFYWYRQILGQKVEFLVSFYNNEISEKSEIFDDQFSVERPDGSNFTLKIRSTKLEDSAMYFCASRTSGGQDTQYFGPGTRLTVL.

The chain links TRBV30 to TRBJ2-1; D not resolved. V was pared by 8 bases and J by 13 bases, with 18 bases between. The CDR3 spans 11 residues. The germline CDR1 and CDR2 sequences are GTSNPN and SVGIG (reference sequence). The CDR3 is CALINRAAQFF. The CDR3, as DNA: TGTGCCCTCATTAATCGCGCGGCCCAGTTCTTC.

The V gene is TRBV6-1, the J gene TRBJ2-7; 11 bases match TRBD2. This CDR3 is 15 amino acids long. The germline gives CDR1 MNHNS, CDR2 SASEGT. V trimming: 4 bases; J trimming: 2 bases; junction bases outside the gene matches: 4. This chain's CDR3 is CASSGATSGTYEQYF. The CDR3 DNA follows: TGTGCCAGCAGTGGAGCGACTAGCGGGACCTACGAGCAGTACTTC.

This chain's CDR3 is CASSRSKTEAFF. CDR3 nucleotides: TGTGCCAGTAGTCGAAGCAAAACTGAAGCTTTCTTT. The chain employs TRBV19 and TRBJ1-1; D is uncertain. In germline, CDR1 is LNHDA, CDR2 SQIVND (reference sequence). The CDR3 runs to 12 residues. V dropped 5 bases and J dropped 5 bases, with 9 bases sitting between them.

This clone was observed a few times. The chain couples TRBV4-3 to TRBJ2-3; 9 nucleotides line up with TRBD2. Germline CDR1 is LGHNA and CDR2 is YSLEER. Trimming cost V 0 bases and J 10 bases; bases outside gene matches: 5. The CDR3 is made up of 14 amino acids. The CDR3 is CASSQETGLASQYF. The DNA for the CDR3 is TGCGCCAGCAGCCAAGAAACGGGACTAGCCTCGCAGTATTTT.

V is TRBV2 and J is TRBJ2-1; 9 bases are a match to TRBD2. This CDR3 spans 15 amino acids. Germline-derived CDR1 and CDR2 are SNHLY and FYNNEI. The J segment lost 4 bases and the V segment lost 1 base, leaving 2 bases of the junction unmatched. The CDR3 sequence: CASSEETSGYNEQFF. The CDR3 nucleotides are TGTGCCAGCAGTGAAGAGACTAGCGGTTACAATGAGCAGTTCTTC.

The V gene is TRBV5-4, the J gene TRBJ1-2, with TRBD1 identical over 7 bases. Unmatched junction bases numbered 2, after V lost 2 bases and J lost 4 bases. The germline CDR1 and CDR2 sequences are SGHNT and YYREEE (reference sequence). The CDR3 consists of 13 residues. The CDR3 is CASSFQGGYGYTF. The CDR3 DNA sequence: TGTGCCAGCAGCTTTCAGGGGGGCTATGGCTACACCTTC.

CDR3 in DNA: TGTGCCAGCAGCTTAGCTTGGGGGGGCACTGGCTACACCTTC. Translation: CASSLAWGGTGYTF. The V call is TRBV7-8, the J call TRBJ1-2; possible D gene TRBD1, 6 bases. Trimming cost V 0 bases and J 7 bases, with 12 bases left between them. Germline CDR1 reads SGHVS; CDR2 reads FQNEAQ. This CDR3 is built from 14 residues.

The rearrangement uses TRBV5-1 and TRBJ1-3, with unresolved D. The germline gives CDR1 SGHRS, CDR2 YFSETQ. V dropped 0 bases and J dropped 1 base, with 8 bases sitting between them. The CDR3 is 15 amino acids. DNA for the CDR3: TGCGCCAGCAGCTTGGAGGGAAATTCTGGAAACACCATATATTTT. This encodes CASSLEGNSGNTIYF.

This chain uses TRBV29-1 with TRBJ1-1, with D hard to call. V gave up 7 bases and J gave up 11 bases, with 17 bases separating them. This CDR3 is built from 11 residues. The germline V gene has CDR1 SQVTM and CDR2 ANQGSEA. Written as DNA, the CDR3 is TGCAGCGCTACTTCGGGAGGGATGGCTTTCTTT. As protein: CSATSGGMAFF.